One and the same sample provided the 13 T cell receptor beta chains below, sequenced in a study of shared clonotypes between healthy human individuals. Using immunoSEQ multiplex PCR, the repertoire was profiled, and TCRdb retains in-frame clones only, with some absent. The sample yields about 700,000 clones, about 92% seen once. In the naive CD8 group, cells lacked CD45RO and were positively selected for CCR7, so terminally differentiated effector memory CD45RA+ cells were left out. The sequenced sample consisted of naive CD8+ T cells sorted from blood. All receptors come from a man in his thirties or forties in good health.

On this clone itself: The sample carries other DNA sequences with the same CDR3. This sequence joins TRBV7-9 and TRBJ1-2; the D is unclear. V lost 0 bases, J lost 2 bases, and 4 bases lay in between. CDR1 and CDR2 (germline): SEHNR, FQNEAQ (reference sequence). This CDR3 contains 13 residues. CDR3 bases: TGTGCCAGCAGCTTAGCAGGGAACTATGGCTACACCTTC. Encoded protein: CASSLAGNYGYTF.

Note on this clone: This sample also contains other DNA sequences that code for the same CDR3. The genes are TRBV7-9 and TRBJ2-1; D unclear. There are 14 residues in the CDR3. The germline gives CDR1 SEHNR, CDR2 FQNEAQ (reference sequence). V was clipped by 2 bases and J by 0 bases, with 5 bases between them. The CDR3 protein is CASSLLSSYNEQFF. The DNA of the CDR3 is TGTGCCAGCAGCTTACTCAGCTCCTACAATGAGCAGTTCTTC.

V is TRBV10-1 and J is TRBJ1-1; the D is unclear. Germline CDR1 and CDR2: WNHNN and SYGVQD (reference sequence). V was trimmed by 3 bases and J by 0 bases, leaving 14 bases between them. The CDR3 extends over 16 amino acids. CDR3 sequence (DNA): TGCGCCAGCAGTGATGCGGACGGACCCATGAACACTGAAGCTTTCTTT. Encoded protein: CASSDADGPMNTEAFF.

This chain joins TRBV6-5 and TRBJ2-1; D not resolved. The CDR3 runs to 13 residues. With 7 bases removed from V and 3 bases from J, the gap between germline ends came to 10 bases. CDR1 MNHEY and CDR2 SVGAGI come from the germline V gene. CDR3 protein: CASKVGRYNEQFF. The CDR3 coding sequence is TGTGCCAGCAAGGTTGGGCGCTACAATGAGCAGTTCTTC.

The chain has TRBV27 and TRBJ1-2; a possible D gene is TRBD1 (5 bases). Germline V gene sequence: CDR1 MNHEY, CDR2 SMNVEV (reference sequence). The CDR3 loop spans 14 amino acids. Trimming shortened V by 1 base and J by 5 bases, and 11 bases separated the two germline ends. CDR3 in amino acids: CASSLYPQGYGYTF. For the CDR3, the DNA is TGTGCCAGCAGTTTATATCCCCAGGGATATGGCTACACCTTC.

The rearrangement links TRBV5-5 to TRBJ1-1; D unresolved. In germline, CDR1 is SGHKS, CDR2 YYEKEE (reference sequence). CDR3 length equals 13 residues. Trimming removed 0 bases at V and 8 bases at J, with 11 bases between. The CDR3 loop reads CASSLAHGTEAFF. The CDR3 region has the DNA TGTGCCAGCAGCTTGGCTCACGGAACCGAAGCTTTCTTT. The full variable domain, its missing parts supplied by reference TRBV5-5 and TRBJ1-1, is DAGVTQSPTHLIKTRGQQVTLRCSPISGHKSVSWYQQVLGQGPQFIFQYYEKEERGRGNFPDRFSARQFPNYSSELNVNALLLGDSALYLCASSLAHGTEAFFGQGTRLTVV.

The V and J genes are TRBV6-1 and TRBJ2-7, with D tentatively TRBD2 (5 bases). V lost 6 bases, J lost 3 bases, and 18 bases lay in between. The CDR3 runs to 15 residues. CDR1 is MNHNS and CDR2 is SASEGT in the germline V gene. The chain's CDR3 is CASRTKQFGDYEQYF. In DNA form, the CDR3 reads TGTGCCAGCAGAACGAAACAGTTCGGGGACTACGAGCAGTACTTC.

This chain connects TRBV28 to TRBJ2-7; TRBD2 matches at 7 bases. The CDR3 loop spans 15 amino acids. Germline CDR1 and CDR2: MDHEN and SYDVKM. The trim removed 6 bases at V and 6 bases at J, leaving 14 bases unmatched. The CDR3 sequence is CASSAGVGSQGEQYF. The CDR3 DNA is TGTGCCAGCAGCGCGGGAGTCGGGTCCCAAGGCGAGCAGTACTTC.

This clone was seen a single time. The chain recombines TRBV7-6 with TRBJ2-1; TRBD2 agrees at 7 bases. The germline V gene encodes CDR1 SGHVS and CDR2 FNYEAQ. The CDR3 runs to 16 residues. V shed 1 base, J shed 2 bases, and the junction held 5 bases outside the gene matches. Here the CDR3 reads CASSLEGGSPYNEQFF. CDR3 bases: TGTGCCAGCAGCTTAGAGGGCGGGAGTCCCTACAATGAGCAGTTCTTC.

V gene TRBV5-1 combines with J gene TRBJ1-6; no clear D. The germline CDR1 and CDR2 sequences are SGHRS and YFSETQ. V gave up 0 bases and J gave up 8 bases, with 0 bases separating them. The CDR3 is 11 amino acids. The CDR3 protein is CASSLDSPLHF. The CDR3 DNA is TGCGCCAGCAGCTTGGATTCACCCCTCCACTTT. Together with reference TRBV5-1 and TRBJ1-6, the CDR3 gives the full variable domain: KAGVTQTPRYLIKTRGQQVTLSCSPISGHRSVSWYQQTPGQGLQFLFEYFSETQRNKGNFPGRFSGRQFSNSRSEMNVSTLELGDSALYLCASSLDSPLHFGNGTRLTVT.

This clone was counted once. CDR3 sequence (DNA): TGCGCCAGCAGTGATGGGGACGGGAACTATCAGCAGTTCTTC. Translating it yields CASSDGDGNYQQFF. This chain uses TRBV10-2 with TRBJ2-1, with D perhaps given as TRBD1 or TRBD2 (5 bases each). The V gene lost 3 bases and the J gene lost 11 bases, with 17 bases spanning the gap. Germline V gene sequence: CDR1 WSHSY, CDR2 SAAADI. The CDR3 extends over 14 amino acids.

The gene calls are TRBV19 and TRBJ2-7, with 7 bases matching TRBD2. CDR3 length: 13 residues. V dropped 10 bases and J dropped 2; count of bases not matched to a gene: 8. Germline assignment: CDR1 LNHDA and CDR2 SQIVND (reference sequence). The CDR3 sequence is CATRNGLAYEQYF. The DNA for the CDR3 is TGTGCCACCCGGAATGGACTAGCCTACGAGCAGTACTTC.

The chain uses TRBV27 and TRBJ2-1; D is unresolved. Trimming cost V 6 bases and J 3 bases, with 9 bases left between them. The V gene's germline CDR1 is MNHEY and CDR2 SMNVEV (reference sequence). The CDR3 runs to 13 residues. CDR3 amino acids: CASSGRNYNEQFF. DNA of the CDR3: TGTGCCAGCAGCGGTCGGAACTACAATGAGCAGTTCTTC.